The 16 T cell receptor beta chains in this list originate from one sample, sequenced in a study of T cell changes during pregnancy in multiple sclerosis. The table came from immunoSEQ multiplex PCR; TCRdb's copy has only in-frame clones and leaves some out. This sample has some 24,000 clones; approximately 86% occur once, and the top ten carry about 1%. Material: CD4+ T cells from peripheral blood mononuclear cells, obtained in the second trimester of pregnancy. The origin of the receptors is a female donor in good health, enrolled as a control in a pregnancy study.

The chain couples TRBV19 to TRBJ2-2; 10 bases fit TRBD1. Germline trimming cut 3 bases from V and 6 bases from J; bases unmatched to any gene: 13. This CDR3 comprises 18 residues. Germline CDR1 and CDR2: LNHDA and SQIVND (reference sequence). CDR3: CASSIAPRFGQGAGELFF. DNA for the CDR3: TGTGCCAGTAGTATCGCCCCGAGGTTTGGACAGGGGGCCGGGGAGCTGTTTTTT.

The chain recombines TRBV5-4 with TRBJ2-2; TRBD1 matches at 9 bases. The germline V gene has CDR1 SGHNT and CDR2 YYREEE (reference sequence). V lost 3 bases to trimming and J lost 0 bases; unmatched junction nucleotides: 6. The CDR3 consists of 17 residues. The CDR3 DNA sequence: TGTGCCAGCAGCTCCGGGACAGGGATCGCGAACACCGGGGAGCTGTTTTTT. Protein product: CASSSGTGIANTGELFF. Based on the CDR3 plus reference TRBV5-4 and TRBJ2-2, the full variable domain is ETGVTQSPTHLIKTRGQQVTLRCSSQSGHNTVSWYQQALGQGPQFIFQYYREEENGRGNFPPRFSGLQFPNYSSELNVNALELDDSALYLCASSSGTGIANTGELFFGEGSRLTVL.

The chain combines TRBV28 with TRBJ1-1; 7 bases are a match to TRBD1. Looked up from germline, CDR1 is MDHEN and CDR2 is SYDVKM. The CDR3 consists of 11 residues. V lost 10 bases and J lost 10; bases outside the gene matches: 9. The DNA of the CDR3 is TGTGCCACCGACAGGGACAGTAGAGCTTTCTTT. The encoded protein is CATDRDSRAFF.

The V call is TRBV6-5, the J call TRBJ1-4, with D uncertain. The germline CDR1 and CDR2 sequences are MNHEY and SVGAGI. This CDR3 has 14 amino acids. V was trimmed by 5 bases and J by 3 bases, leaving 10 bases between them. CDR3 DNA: TGTGCCAGCAGTCCTCGGGGAGCTAATGAAAAACTGTTTTTT. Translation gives CASSPRGANEKLFF.

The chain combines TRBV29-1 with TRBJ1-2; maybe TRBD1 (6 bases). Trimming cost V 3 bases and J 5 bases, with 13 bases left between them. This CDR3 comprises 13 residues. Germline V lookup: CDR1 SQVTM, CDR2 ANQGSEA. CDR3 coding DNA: TGCAGCGTTGACCCGGGGGGCGAGTATGGCTACACCTTC. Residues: CSVDPGGEYGYTF.

In DNA, the CDR3 is TGTGCCAGCAGGACCGGGACAGGGGATCAGCCCCAGCATTTT. It codes for CASRTGTGDQPQHF. The V call is TRBV7-2, the J call TRBJ1-5; the match to TRBD1 covers 10 bases. The CDR3 covers 14 residues. Per the germline V gene, CDR1 is SGHTA and CDR2 is FQGNSA. The junction had 4 bases not matched to a gene; V was cut back by 6 bases and J by 5 bases.

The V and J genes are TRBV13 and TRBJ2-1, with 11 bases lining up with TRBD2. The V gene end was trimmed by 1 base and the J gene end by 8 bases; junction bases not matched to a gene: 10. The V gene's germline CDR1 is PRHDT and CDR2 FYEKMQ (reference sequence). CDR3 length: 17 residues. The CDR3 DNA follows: TGTGCCAGCAGCTTAGCCCCCCGGCTAGCGGGAGGCGATGAGCAGTTCTTC. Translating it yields CASSLAPRLAGGDEQFF.

In DNA form, the CDR3 reads TGTGCCAGCAGTTCCCCGGGACTAGCGGAAGCTGATACGCAGTATTTT. It specifies CASSSPGLAEADTQYF. This chain joins TRBV6-6 and TRBJ2-3, with TRBD2 matching 11 bases. V was clipped by 4 bases and J by 6 bases; unmatched bases: 9. The CDR3 totals 16 residues. Germline V CDR1 and CDR2: MNHNY, SVGAGI (reference sequence).

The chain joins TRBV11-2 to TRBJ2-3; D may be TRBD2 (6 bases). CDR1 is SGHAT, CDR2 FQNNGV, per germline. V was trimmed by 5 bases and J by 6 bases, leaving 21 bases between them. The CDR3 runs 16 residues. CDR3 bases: TGTGCCAGCAGCAGGTGGAGCGGGTTAAGCCCCGATACGCAGTATTTT. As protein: CASSRWSGLSPDTQYF. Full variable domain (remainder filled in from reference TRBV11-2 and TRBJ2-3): EAGVAQSPRYKIIEKRQSVAFWCNPISGHATLYWYQQILGQGPKLLIQFQNNGVVDDSQLPKDRFSAERLKGVDSTLKIQPAKLEDSAVYLCASSRWSGLSPDTQYFGPGTRLTVL.

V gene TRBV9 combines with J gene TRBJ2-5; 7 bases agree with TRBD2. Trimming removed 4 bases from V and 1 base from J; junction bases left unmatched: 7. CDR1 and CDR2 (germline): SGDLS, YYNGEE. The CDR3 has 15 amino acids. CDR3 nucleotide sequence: TGTGCCAGCAGCCCTCAAGGGACTATCCAAGAGACCCAGTACTTC. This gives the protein CASSPQGTIQETQYF.

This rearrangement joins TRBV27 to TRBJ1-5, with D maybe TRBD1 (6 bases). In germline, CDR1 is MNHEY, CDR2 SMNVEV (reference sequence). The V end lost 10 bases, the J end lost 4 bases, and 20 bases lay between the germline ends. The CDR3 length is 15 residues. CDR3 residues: CATRRGGEKNQPQHF. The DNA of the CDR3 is TGTGCCACCAGAAGAGGGGGAGAGAAGAATCAGCCCCAGCATTTT.

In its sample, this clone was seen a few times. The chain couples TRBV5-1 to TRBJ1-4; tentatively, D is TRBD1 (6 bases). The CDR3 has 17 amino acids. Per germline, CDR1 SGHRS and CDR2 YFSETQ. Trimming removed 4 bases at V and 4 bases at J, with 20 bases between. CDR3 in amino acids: CASSPRGTDRSNEKLFF. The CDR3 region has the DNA TGCGCCAGCAGCCCTCGTGGGACCGACAGGAGTAATGAAAAACTGTTTTTT.

This chain's CDR3 is CASSLAGGLAHIKDTQYF. CDR3 DNA: TGTGCCAGCAGCTTAGCGGGGGGGCTAGCGCATATTAAGGATACGCAGTATTTT. The chain uses TRBV7-6 and TRBJ2-3, with a possible D match to TRBD2 (7 bases). Between the trimmed V and J ends, which lost 0 bases and 6 bases, there was a span of 22 bases. CDR1 and CDR2 (germline): SGHVS, FNYEAQ. There are 18 residues in the CDR3.

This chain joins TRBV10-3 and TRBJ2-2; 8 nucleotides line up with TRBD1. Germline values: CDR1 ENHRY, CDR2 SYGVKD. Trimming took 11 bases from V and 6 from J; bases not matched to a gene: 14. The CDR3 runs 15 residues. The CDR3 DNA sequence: TGTGCCGTCACCCCGGGGACAGGAGGGGCCGGGGAGCTGTTTTTT. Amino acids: CAVTPGTGGAGELFF.

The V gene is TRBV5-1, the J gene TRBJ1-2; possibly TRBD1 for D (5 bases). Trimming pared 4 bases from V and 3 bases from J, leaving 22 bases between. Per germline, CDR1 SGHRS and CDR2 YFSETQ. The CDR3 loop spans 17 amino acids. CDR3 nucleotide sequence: TGCGCCAGCAGCACTCAGGTTGGGCAGGGTTTCGACTATGGCTACACCTTC. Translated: CASSTQVGQGFDYGYTF.

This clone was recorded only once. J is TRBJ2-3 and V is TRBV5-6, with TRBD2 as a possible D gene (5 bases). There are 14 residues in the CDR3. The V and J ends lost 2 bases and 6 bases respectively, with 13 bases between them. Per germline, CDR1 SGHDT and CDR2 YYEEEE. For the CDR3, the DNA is TGTGCCAGCAGCTTTACCGATAGGAGGGATACGCAGTATTTT. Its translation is CASSFTDRRDTQYF.